This T cell receptor beta chain was found in a study of T cell responses to AZD1222 COVID-19 vaccine. V lost 1 base to trimming and J lost 2 bases, with 9 bases between them. This CDR3 is built from 14 residues. Germline values: CDR1 SGHRS, CDR2 YFSETQ. This clone was seen more than once but under ten times. Its antigen remains unknown. Findings of the study overall: A reported finding is that nearly half of spike-specific TCRs target unmutated variant regions.

Produced via immunoSEQ multiplex PCR; TCRdb's table is partial and in-frame only. The table records some 74,000 clones, 70% to 90% of them present only once. The sequenced sample was peripheral blood, obtained 28 days after the second AZD1222 dose. The gene calls are TRBV5-1 and TRBJ1-2, with D uncertain. The TCR comes from an adult who received the AZD1222 COVID-19 vaccine. The CDR3, as DNA: TGCGCCAGCAGCTTGTCAGGAGGGAACTATGGCTACACCTTC. Protein sequence: CASSLSGGNYGYTF.